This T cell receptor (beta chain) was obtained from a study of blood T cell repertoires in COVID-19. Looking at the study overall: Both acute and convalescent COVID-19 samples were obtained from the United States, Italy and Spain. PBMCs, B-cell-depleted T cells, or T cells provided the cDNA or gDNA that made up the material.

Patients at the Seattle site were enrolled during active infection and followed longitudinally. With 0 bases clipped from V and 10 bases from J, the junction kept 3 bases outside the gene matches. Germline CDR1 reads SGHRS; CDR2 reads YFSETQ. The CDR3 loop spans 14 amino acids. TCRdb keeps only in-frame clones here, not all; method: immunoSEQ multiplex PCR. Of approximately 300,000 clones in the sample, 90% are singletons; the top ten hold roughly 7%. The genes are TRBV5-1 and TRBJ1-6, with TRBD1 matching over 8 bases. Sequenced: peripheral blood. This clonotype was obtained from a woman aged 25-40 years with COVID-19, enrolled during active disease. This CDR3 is CASSLVQGGSPLHF. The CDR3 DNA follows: TGCGCCAGCAGCTTGGTACAGGGGGGATCACCCCTCCACTTT.